This TCR beta chain was identified during a study of shared clonotypes between healthy human individuals. At the level of the study: Plates per donor: three CD4 naive, three CD4 memory, two CD8 naive, one CD8 memory.

Germline CDR1 reads SGDLS; CDR2 reads YYNGEE. The CDR3 loop spans 15 amino acids. V was cut by 3 bases and J by 0 bases, with 10 bases left in between. Assay: immunoSEQ multiplex PCR; the TCRdb copy retains only in-frame clones and omits some. In the table there are under 1,900,000 clones, 98% of which are singletons. This TCR came from a man aged 30 to 45 in good health. Sequencing used naive CD4+ T cells sorted from blood. Stated subset: CD45RA+ positively selected. The V and J genes are TRBV9 and TRBJ1-5; D is possibly TRBD1 (5 bases). The CDR3 sequence is CASSAGQTSNQPQHF. CDR3 in DNA: TGTGCCAGCAGCGCCGGACAAACTAGCAATCAGCCCCAGCATTTT.